This TCR beta chain was found in a study of beta chain features in type 1 diabetes. With respect to this clone: What it binds is unknown.

Germline V gene sequence: CDR1 SEHNR, CDR2 FQNEAQ (reference sequence). The CDR3 sequence is 16 residues long. V shed 5 bases and J shed 2 bases, with 16 bases lying between them. The study reverse transcribed the entire isolated RNA, so it sequenced expressed TCRB transcripts. The assay was immunoSEQ multiplex PCR, and TCRdb's table has in-frame clones only and misses some. The sample contains about 160,000 clones, around 8% of which appear only once. Findings and limits, study-wide: The study found moderately but significantly shorter TCRB CDR3s in all four CD4+ subsets of Type 1 diabetes patients.

The genes are TRBV7-9 and TRBJ1-5, with D perhaps matching TRBD1 (5 bases). What was sequenced was central memory CD4+ T cells from blood. The origin of this receptor is a middle-aged woman with type 1 diabetes. This chain's CDR3 is CASSLRGEVGNQPQHF. The CDR3 nucleotides are TGTGCCAGCAGCCTCCGGGGGGAGGTAGGCAATCAGCCCCAGCATTTT. Drawing the rest from reference TRBV7-9 and TRBJ1-5, the complete variable domain is DTGVSQNPRHKITKRGQNVTFRCDPISEHNRLYWYRQTLGQGPEFLTYFQNEAQLEKSRLLSDRFSAERPKGSFSTLEIQRTEQGDSAMYLCASSLRGEVGNQPQHFGDGTRLSIL.